The table lists the clone carrying this T cell receptor delta chain with a few counts. This probably arose from a read error, given a far larger clone one base away. This same CDR3 is encoded by further DNA sequences in the sample. Bulk repertoires came from Vgamma9/Vdelta2+ or Vdelta2-negative gammadelta T cells flow-sorted from PBMC. V lost 0 bases and J 3 bases, leaving 13 bases between the germline ends. This CDR3 has 16 residues. Germline assignment: CDR1 GEAIGNYY and CDR2 EKD. This sample stems from a study of γδ T cells in repeated Plasmodium falciparum infection. Background on the study: The natural-infection arm compared Malian children under seasonal malaria with matched Australian children.

Sequencing covered both gamma and delta TCR chains per sample. TCRdb reprocessed the multiplex PCR reads using CATT. The table lists tens of thousands of delta-chain clones, over 1.3% of them singletons. This clonotype was sampled from a pool of human donors (malaria-infected and uninfected, not separated). The V and J genes are TRDV2 and TRDJ2, with a tentative D call TRDD3 (6 bases). TCRdb does not report a J gene; here it was assigned by matching the DNA to germline references. Material for sequencing was gamma-delta T cells from blood. In DNA form, the CDR3 reads TGTGCCTGTGACACCCCTGGGGAAGCTCTGACAGCACAACTCTTCTTT. Translation gives CACDTPGEALTAQLFF.